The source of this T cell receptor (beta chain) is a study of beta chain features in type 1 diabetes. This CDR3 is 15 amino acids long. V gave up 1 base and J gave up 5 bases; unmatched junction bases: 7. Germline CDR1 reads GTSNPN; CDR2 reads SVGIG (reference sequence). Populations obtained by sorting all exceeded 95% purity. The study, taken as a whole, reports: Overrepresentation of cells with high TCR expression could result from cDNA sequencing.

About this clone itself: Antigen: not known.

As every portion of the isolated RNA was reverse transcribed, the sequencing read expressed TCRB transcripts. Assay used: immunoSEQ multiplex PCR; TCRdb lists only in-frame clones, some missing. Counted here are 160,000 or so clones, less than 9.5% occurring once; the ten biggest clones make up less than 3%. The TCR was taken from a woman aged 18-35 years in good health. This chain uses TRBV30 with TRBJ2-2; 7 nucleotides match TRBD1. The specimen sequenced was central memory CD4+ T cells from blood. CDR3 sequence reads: CAWSATGYRTGELFF. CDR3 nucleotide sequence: TGTGCCTGGAGTGCGACAGGGTACAGAACCGGGGAGCTGTTTTTT.